These 28 T cell receptor beta chains came from one sample sequenced in a study of T cells in Graves' hyperthyroidism and ophthalmopathy. It was RNA transcripts that yielded the amplified TCR beta CDR3 regions. During a first-round RT-PCR of the TCR CDR3, the HTBI primer set was used. Using its own MiXCR run on the multiplex PCR reads, TCRdb lists one record per CDR3 protein. Among some 510,000 distinct CDR3 sequences, around 21% were seen once, and the ten largest hold around 27%. The sample comprised blood. All receptors come from a man aged 18 to 29 with Graves' hyperthyroidism.

The chain links TRBV15 to TRBJ2-3, with 10 bases identical to TRBD1. The CDR3 runs to 16 residues. With V trimmed by 3 bases and J by 0 bases, 3 bases remained unmatched. CDR1 is LNHNV, CDR2 YYDKDF, per germline (reference sequence). The CDR3 reads CATSRGQGISTDTQYF. CDR3 coding DNA: TGTGCCACCAGCAGGGGACAGGGGATAAGCACAGATACGCAGTATTTT.

This clonotype was detected many times. Sequence at one end of the junction differs from germline and may be a read error. The chain employs TRBV6-2 or TRBV6-3 and TRBJ1-2; D is unresolved. CDR3 length: 12 amino acids. Germline CDR1 is MNHEY and CDR2 is SVGEGT. Here the CDR3 reads CASSYSRDLEFF. DNA of the CDR3: TGTGCCAGCAGTTACTCCCGAGACCTGGAGTTCTTC.

Regarding this clonotype: This could be a read error, since a much larger clone is one nucleotide away. This rearrangement joins TRBV2 to TRBJ2-5; D is uncertain. The germline V gene encodes CDR1 SNHLY and CDR2 FYNNEI. There are 15 residues in the CDR3. Trimming left V 7 bases short and J 4 bases short, with 19 bases between. The CDR3 here is CASMEGLLMSETQYF. CDR3 sequence (DNA): TGTGCCAGCATGGAAGGGTTGTTGATGTCAGAGACCCAGTACTTC.

This clonotype was seen only a few times. V usage is TRBV4-1 and J usage is TRBJ1-2; D might be TRBD1 (5 bases). Germline V gene sequence: CDR1 MGHRA, CDR2 YSYEKL. CDR3 length: 16 amino acids. V lost 0 bases and J 3 bases, leaving 14 bases between the germline ends. The CDR3 is CASSQETGRGDYGYTF. The DNA for the CDR3 is TGCGCCAGCAGCCAAGAGACTGGTCGGGGGGACTATGGCTACACCTTC.

The sample holds many counts of this clonotype. The V call is TRBV27, the J call TRBJ1-2, with D perhaps matching TRBD1 (6 bases). The CDR3 loop spans 14 amino acids. Germline CDR1 and CDR2: MNHEY and SMNVEV (reference sequence). Trimming took 4 bases from V and 4 from J, leaving 13 bases between them. CDR3 loop: CASSSTGLTYGYTF. CDR3 DNA: TGTGCCAGCAGTTCGACAGGCCTGACCTATGGCTACACCTTC.

The table lists this clonotype with a few counts. Since a much larger clone is just one base distant, this may be a read error. The gene calls are TRBV6-2 or TRBV6-3 and TRBJ2-5, with TRBD1 identical over 8 bases. Looked up from germline, CDR1 is MNHEY and CDR2 is SVGEGT. This CDR3 region has 15 residues. The CDR3 region is CASSPRGTGQETKYF. Written as DNA, the CDR3 is TGTGCCAGCAGCCCCCGGGGGACAGGACAAGAGACCAAGTACTTC.

This clonotype was recorded at least ten times. This chain links TRBV28 with TRBJ1-5; tentatively, D is TRBD1 (5 bases). The V end was cut by 6 bases, the J end by 4 bases, with 13 bases between. This CDR3 has 14 amino acids. Germline assignment: CDR1 MDHEN and CDR2 SYDVKM. The CDR3 region is CASRRDRQNQPQHF. The CDR3 DNA is TGTGCCAGCAGACGCGACAGACAAAATCAGCCCCAGCATTTT.

The table lists this clonotype with many counts. The V call is TRBV12-3 or TRBV12-4, the J call TRBJ1-1; the match to TRBD1 covers 7 bases. V shed 8 bases and J 4 bases; nucleotides not matched to a gene: 10. The CDR3 runs 14 residues. This chain's CDR3 is CASRLDRLGTEAFF. CDR3 nucleotides: TGTGCCAGCCGCTTGGACAGGTTGGGCACTGAAGCTTTCTTT.

The rearrangement uses TRBV24-1 and TRBJ2-3; 7 nucleotides match TRBD2. Per the germline V gene, CDR1 is KGHDR and CDR2 is SFDVKD. CDR3 size: 15 residues. V was pared by 1 base and J by 0 bases, with 0 bases of the junction left unmatched. The CDR3 nucleotides read TGTGCCACCAGTGATTTCGGGGGGAGCACAGATACGCAGTATTTT. It encodes CATSDFGGSTDTQYF.

The sample holds many counts of this clonotype. The CDR3 bases are TGCGCCAGCAGCGGATTAAACAGGGGCAACACTGAAGCTTTCTTT. Protein product: CASSGLNRGNTEAFF. V gene TRBV5-1 combines with J gene TRBJ1-1; 7 nucleotides line up with TRBD1. The J segment lost 2 bases and the V segment lost 4 bases, leaving 8 bases of the junction unmatched. CDR3 length equals 15 residues. The germline V gene encodes CDR1 SGHRS and CDR2 YFSETQ.

This clonotype was seen ten or more times. The V call is TRBV28, the J call TRBJ2-5; 7 nucleotides align to TRBD1. The CDR3 sequence is 14 residues long. Germline loops: CDR1 MDHEN, CDR2 SYDVKM. The J segment lost 4 bases and the V segment lost 0 bases, leaving 2 bases of the junction unmatched. CDR3 sequence: CASSLWTGTETQYF. In DNA form, the CDR3 reads TGTGCCAGCAGTTTATGGACAGGGACAGAGACCCAGTACTTC.

A few counts support this clonotype. A far larger clone is a single base away, which makes a read error likely. The chain uses TRBV12-3 or TRBV12-4 and TRBJ2-5; D may be TRBD2 (5 bases). The CDR3 has 12 residues. The CDR3 nucleotides read TGTGCCAGCAGCCTTACAAGGGAGACCAAGTACTTC. It specifies CASSLTRETKYF.

This clonotype was seen ten or more times. The chain combines TRBV6-6 with TRBJ1-1; a weak D match, TRBD1 (5 bases). Trimming cost V 4 bases and J 0 bases, with 9 bases left between them. Germline V gives CDR1 MNHNY, CDR2 SVGAGI (reference sequence). CDR3 size: 14 residues. CDR3 coding DNA: TGTGCCAGCAGTTGGGGGACGGTGAACACTGAAGCTTTCTTT. Protein product: CASSWGTVNTEAFF.

There are many counts of this clonotype. This chain uses TRBV28 with TRBJ1-1; 7 nucleotides agree with TRBD1. The CDR3 length is 19 residues. Germline V gives CDR1 MDHEN, CDR2 SYDVKM. V lost 5 bases to trimming and J lost 0 bases; unmatched junction nucleotides: 18. CDR3 DNA: TGTGCCAGCAGTCTTCGACCGGAGGGACAGCAGCAAATGAACACTGAAGCTTTCTTT. It encodes CASSLRPEGQQQMNTEAFF.

This clonotype was seen repeatedly, ten times or more. V gene TRBV20-1 combines with J gene TRBJ2-2, with 9 bases matching TRBD2. The V gene's germline CDR1 is DFQATT and CDR2 SNEGSKA (reference sequence). With 0 bases clipped from V and 3 bases from J, the junction kept 5 bases outside the gene matches. The CDR3 sequence is 16 residues long. Written as DNA, the CDR3 is TGCAGTGCTAGAGATCTTGGACTAGCGTACACCGGGGAGCTGTTTTTT. Translation gives CSARDLGLAYTGELFF.

J is TRBJ1-6 and V is TRBV30, with 7 bases identical to TRBD1. The CDR3 spans 16 residues. The junction had 11 bases not matched to a gene; V was cut back by 2 bases and J by 7 bases. From germline, CDR1 is GTSNPN and CDR2 SVGIG (reference sequence). The CDR3 sequence: CAWSFRPGQRNSPLHF. The CDR3 DNA reads TGTGCCTGGAGTTTCAGGCCGGGACAGCGAAATTCACCCCTCCACTTT.

For this clonotype: With a much larger clone just one base away, this may be a read error. The V and J genes are TRBV5-1 and TRBJ1-2; no clear D gene. This CDR3 has 15 amino acids. Germline V lookup: CDR1 SGHRS, CDR2 YFSETQ. Here the CDR3 reads CASSLGGKTSYGYSF. CDR3 sequence (DNA): TGCGCCAGCAGCTTGGGGGGAAAGACAAGCTATGGCTACAGCTTC. Full variable domain (rest looked up from reference TRBV5-1 and TRBJ1-2): KAGVTQTPRYLIKTRGQQVTLSCSPISGHRSVSWYQQTPGQGLQFLFEYFSETQRNKGNFPGRFSGRQFSNSRSEMNVSTLELGDSALYLCASSLGGKTSYGYSFGSGTRLTVV.

The chain links TRBV4-1 to TRBJ1-5; TRBD1 might be the D (5 bases). Germline CDR1 is MGHRA and CDR2 is YSYEKL. The CDR3 is 16 amino acids. Trimming took off 1 base at V and 2 bases at J, with 12 bases between the two ends. The DNA for the CDR3 is TGCGCCAGCAGCCAAGGGGGGGTGACTCGCAATCAGCCCCAGCATTTT. It codes for CASSQGGVTRNQPQHF.

This clonotype was seen ten or more times. The chain recombines TRBV12-3 or TRBV12-4 with TRBJ1-2; weak D call: TRBD1 (5 bases). V was clipped by 5 bases and J by 6 bases, with 16 bases between them. The CDR3 sequence is 14 residues long. CDR3 loop: CASSPPGTGNGYTF. The CDR3 bases are TGTGCCAGCAGTCCTCCCGGGACGGGGAATGGCTACACCTTC.

The chain couples TRBV6-5 to TRBJ1-2; D unclear. Trimming cost V 0 bases and J 2 bases, with 7 bases left between them. The germline V gene encodes CDR1 MNHEY and CDR2 SVGAGI. There are 14 residues in the CDR3. The CDR3 here is CASSYSRENYGYTF. The CDR3 DNA follows: TGTGCCAGCAGTTACTCGAGGGAAAACTATGGCTACACCTTC.

This clonotype was recorded many times. This sequence joins TRBV12-3 or TRBV12-4 and TRBJ2-4; D remains unclear. This CDR3 spans 15 amino acids. V was cut by 6 bases and J by 0 bases, with 12 bases left in between. CDR3 loop: CASSGAGIAKNIQYF. Written as DNA, the CDR3 is TGTGCCAGCAGCGGAGCAGGAATAGCCAAAAACATTCAGTACTTC.

This clonotype was observed at least ten times. This sequence joins TRBV19 and TRBJ1-2; no clear D gene. Germline V gives CDR1 LNHDA, CDR2 SQIVND (reference sequence). The CDR3 is made up of 14 amino acids. The V and J ends lost 3 bases and 4 bases respectively, with 12 bases between them. The DNA of the CDR3 is TGTGCCAGTAGTATCGGCGCAGTCAGCTATGGCTACACCTTC. Encoded protein: CASSIGAVSYGYTF.

The chain recombines TRBV28 with TRBJ1-1; no firm D call. The V end was cut by 5 bases, the J end by 8 bases, with 18 bases between. The CDR3 totals 14 residues. The germline CDR1 and CDR2 sequences are MDHEN and SYDVKM. The CDR3 coding sequence is TGTGCCAGCAGTCCGCCCGGACGTGCTCGAGAAGCTTTCTTT. As protein: CASSPPGRAREAFF. Together with reference TRBV28 and TRBJ1-1, the CDR3 gives the full variable domain: DVKVTQSSRYLVKRTGEKVFLECVQDMDHENMFWYRQDPGLGLRLIYFSYDVKMKEKGDIPEGYSVSREKKERFSLILESASTNQTSMYLCASSPPGRAREAFFGQGTRLTVV.

The gene calls are TRBV6-1 and TRBJ1-1, with 8 nucleotides matching TRBD1. CDR3 length: 17 amino acids. The germline V gene has CDR1 MNHNS and CDR2 SASEGT. V was pared by 6 bases and J by 2 bases, with 14 bases of the junction left unmatched. The CDR3 here is CASSVEPWTGPNTEAFF. The CDR3 DNA is TGTGCCAGCAGCGTAGAACCCTGGACAGGGCCTAACACTGAAGCTTTCTTT.

As concerns this clonotype: Because the CDR3 is missing its conserved closing phenylalanine or tryptophan, this is likely a read error. J is TRBJ1-3 and V is TRBV7-2; TRBD1 might be the D (5 bases). V gave up 1 base and J gave up 4 bases, with 11 bases separating them. CDR1 and CDR2 from the germline V gene are SGHTA and FQGNSA. The CDR3 runs to 15 residues. This CDR3 reads CASSLVGVPGNTIYL. CDR3 in DNA: TGTGCCAGCAGCTTAGTGGGGGTACCCGGAAACACCATATATCTT.

This clonotype has ten or more counts. This chain links TRBV7-2 with TRBJ2-7; 9 nucleotides match TRBD1. The V gene end was trimmed by 0 bases and the J gene end by 7 bases; junction bases not matched to a gene: 10. CDR1 SGHTA and CDR2 FQGNSA come from the germline V gene. CDR3 length: 16 residues. CDR3 in amino acids: CASSLARTGAGGEQYF. CDR3 coding DNA: TGTGCCAGCAGCTTAGCTCGGACAGGGGCCGGGGGAGAGCAGTACTTC.

This clonotype was seen many times. CDR3 protein: CASSGGPSSSETQYF. CDR3 bases: TGTGCCAGCTCCGGTGGACCTTCGTCGTCGGAGACCCAGTACTTC. The chain has TRBV6-1 and TRBJ2-5; D gene ambiguous. The CDR3 length is 15 residues. CDR1 and CDR2 (germline): MNHNS, SASEGT. Between the trimmed V and J ends, which lost 8 bases and 5 bases, there was a span of 21 bases.

Ten or more counts support this clonotype. V and J are TRBV7-8 and TRBJ2-5; D call uncertain. V was trimmed by 3 bases and J by 5 bases, leaving 10 bases between them. This CDR3 region has 13 residues. Germline loops: CDR1 SGHVS, CDR2 FQNEAQ. As DNA, the CDR3 is TGTGCCAGCAGCTTTTCGTCAGAGGAGACCCAGTACTTC. As protein: CASSFSSEETQYF.